A single sample gave rise to the 23 T cell receptor beta chains below, sequenced in a study of T cell responses to AZD1222 COVID-19 vaccine. Profiling relied on immunoSEQ multiplex PCR, and the TCRdb table lists in-frame clones only, not all of them. The table includes roughly 120,000 clones, about 92% detected once. The source material was peripheral blood, sampled on day 0 of AZD1222 vaccination. These receptors were taken from an adult in good health.

This chain joins TRBV19 and TRBJ1-5, with 8 nucleotides matching TRBD1. The V segment lost 4 bases and the J segment 2 bases; nucleotides outside the gene matches: 16. CDR3 size: 19 residues. Germline-derived CDR1 and CDR2 are LNHDA and SQIVND (reference sequence). CDR3 sequence reads: CASSTLGQGAKRGNQPQHF. CDR3 nucleotides: TGTGCCAGTAGTACTTTAGGGCAGGGGGCAAAAAGGGGCAATCAGCCCCAGCATTTT.

J is TRBJ2-1 and V is TRBV7-3, with 7 positions matching TRBD2. Germline V gives CDR1 SGHTA, CDR2 FQGTGA. The CDR3 runs to 18 residues. V lost 0 bases, J lost 0 bases, and 8 bases stayed unmatched. The CDR3 spells CASSLTPSGYDSYNEQFF. DNA for the CDR3: TGTGCCAGCAGCTTAACGCCTAGCGGATACGACTCCTACAATGAGCAGTTCTTC.

The genes are TRBV10-3 and TRBJ1-3, with D maybe TRBD1 (5 bases). Trimming took off 7 bases at V and 10 bases at J, with 20 bases between the two ends. The CDR3 is 14 amino acids. CDR1 ENHRY and CDR2 SYGVKD come from the germline V gene. The CDR3 region has the DNA TGTGCCATCAAGGAGCAGGGTTTTGAGGCAACCATATATTTT. Translated: CAIKEQGFEATIYF.

The chain recombines TRBV28 with TRBJ1-4; tentatively, D is TRBD1 (6 bases). Germline lookup yields CDR1 MDHEN and CDR2 SYDVKM. This CDR3 has 15 residues. Trimming stripped 1 base from V and 7 bases from J, with 13 bases between. CDR3 DNA: TGTGCCAGCAGTTTATACAGGGTATCCGGTGAAAAACTGTTTTTT. As protein: CASSLYRVSGEKLFF.

This chain links TRBV7-3 with TRBJ2-2; no clear D gene. This CDR3 comprises 13 residues. Germline CDR1 and CDR2: SGHTA and FQGTGA. V lost 2 bases to trimming and J lost 8 bases, with 9 bases between them. CDR3 nucleotide sequence: TGTGCCAGCAGCTTATCCAATGAGGGGGAGCTGTTTTTT. Its translation: CASSLSNEGELFF.

CDR3 amino acids: CASSGGTGRNTEAFF. The DNA for the CDR3 is TGCGCCAGCAGTGGAGGGACAGGGCGGAACACTGAAGCTTTCTTT. V is TRBV10-1 and J is TRBJ1-1, with 9 positions matching TRBD1. Germline CDR1 and CDR2: WNHNN and SYGVQD (reference sequence). The CDR3 spans 15 residues. The J segment lost 1 base and the V segment lost 4 bases, leaving 4 bases of the junction unmatched.

The rearrangement uses TRBV7-8 and TRBJ2-1; D ambiguous. Per the germline V gene, CDR1 is SGHVS and CDR2 is FQNEAQ. The CDR3 extends over 12 amino acids. The germline V and J ends were trimmed by 2 bases and 16 bases, with 15 bases remaining between them. CDR3 residues: CASSLLTAGDFF. CDR3 DNA sequence: TGTGCCAGCAGCTTATTGACGGCCGGAGACTTCTTC.

The chain recombines TRBV11-3 with TRBJ2-3; D is undetermined. Germline V lookup: CDR1 SGHNT, CDR2 YENEEA. V dropped 4 bases and J dropped 1 base, with 12 bases sitting between them. This CDR3 is built from 15 residues. The CDR3 protein is CASSSGRLGTDTQYF. In DNA, the CDR3 is TGTGCCAGCAGCTCCGGACGACTTGGCACAGATACGCAGTATTTT.

The chain joins TRBV7-3 to TRBJ2-3; D remains unclear. Trimming took 6 bases from V and 5 from J, leaving 12 bases between them. The germline V gene has CDR1 SGHTA and CDR2 FQGTGA. This CDR3 is built from 13 residues. Here the CDR3 reads CASSPTAEDTQYF. Here the CDR3 DNA reads TGTGCCAGCAGTCCGACCGCCGAAGATACGCAGTATTTT.

The chain carries TRBV10-3 and TRBJ2-1; TRBD2 matches 13 bases. The CDR3 consists of 16 residues. V gave up 5 bases and J gave up 7 bases; unmatched junction bases: 8. Germline CDR1 is ENHRY and CDR2 is SYGVKD. This CDR3 is CAISTPGLAGRNEQFF. For the CDR3, the DNA is TGTGCCATCAGTACTCCGGGACTAGCGGGAAGGAATGAGCAGTTCTTC.

This clone is a singleton in its sample. The rearrangement links TRBV6-5 to TRBJ2-7, with 7 bases matching TRBD2. The CDR3 totals 15 residues. J was trimmed by 3 bases and V by 0 bases; bases with no gene match: 5. Per the germline V gene, CDR1 is MNHEY and CDR2 is SVGAGI. The CDR3, as DNA: TGTGCCAGCAGTTACTCTAGCGGGTCCCTCTACGAGCAGTACTTC. Protein product: CASSYSSGSLYEQYF.

This chain links TRBV7-9 with TRBJ1-4; TRBD1 matches 10 bases. Losses at the gene ends were 4 bases for V and 5 bases for J; bases not matched to a gene: 7. Germline assignment: CDR1 SEHNR and CDR2 FQNEAQ (reference sequence). The CDR3 covers 16 residues. Here the CDR3 DNA reads TGTGCCAGCAGCTCCCCGCCGGGACAGGGGAATGAAAAACTGTTTTTT. It codes for CASSSPPGQGNEKLFF.

This chain uses TRBV27 with TRBJ1-1; TRBD1 matches at 8 bases. Germline assignment: CDR1 MNHEY and CDR2 SMNVEV (reference sequence). The CDR3 is 17 amino acids. Trimming took 1 base from V and 0 from J; bases not matched to a gene: 7. CDR3 DNA: TGTGCCAGCAGTTTATATGGGCAGGGGGCGATGAACACTGAAGCTTTCTTT. Translating gives CASSLYGQGAMNTEAFF.

The chain couples TRBV27 to TRBJ1-1; D uncertain. The germline CDR1 and CDR2 sequences are MNHEY and SMNVEV (reference sequence). Trimming removed 3 bases from V and 7 bases from J, with 15 bases in between. The CDR3 consists of 14 residues. The CDR3 is CASSFWPEKGEAFF. The CDR3 DNA reads TGTGCCAGCAGTTTTTGGCCGGAGAAAGGTGAAGCTTTCTTT.

This chain connects TRBV7-2 to TRBJ2-5, with D perhaps matching TRBD1 (6 bases). Between the trimmed V and J ends, which lost 2 bases and 4 bases, there was a span of 11 bases. CDR1 SGHTA and CDR2 FQGNSA come from the germline V gene. The CDR3 is 14 amino acids. The CDR3 spells CASSLTGLGETQYF. Written as DNA, the CDR3 is TGTGCCAGCAGCTTAACAGGGTTGGGAGAGACCCAGTACTTC.

In this sample, this clone turned up once. V is TRBV5-1 and J is TRBJ1-1; 7 positions match TRBD1. J gave up 2 bases and V 3 bases, and 7 bases lay outside the gene matches. Germline-derived CDR1 and CDR2 are SGHRS and YFSETQ. CDR3 length: 15 residues. CDR3 sequence (DNA): TGCGCCAGCAGCTCAGGGGGGACGGCCAACACTGAAGCTTTCTTT. Amino acids: CASSSGGTANTEAFF.

This CDR3 is CASSLRGGLPGQGSANIQYF. CDR3 in DNA: TGTGCCAGCAGCCTACGGGGCGGTTTACCGGGACAGGGGTCCGCAAACATTCAGTACTTC. This sequence joins TRBV6-6 and TRBJ2-4; 10 nucleotides agree with TRBD1. The CDR3 sequence is 20 residues long. CDR1 and CDR2 from the germline V gene are MNHNY and SVGAGI (reference sequence). Germline trimming cut 6 bases from V and 6 bases from J; bases unmatched to any gene: 23.

The rearrangement uses TRBV28 and TRBJ2-7; D gene ambiguous. Trimming left V 5 bases short and J 3 bases short, with 14 bases between. The CDR3 is made up of 14 amino acids. Per the germline V gene, CDR1 is MDHEN and CDR2 is SYDVKM. This CDR3 reads CASSPLLGSYEQYF. CDR3 bases: TGTGCCAGCAGTCCGCTACTCGGAAGCTACGAGCAGTACTTC.

This chain joins TRBV28 and TRBJ1-2; D remains ambiguous. Trimming cost V 6 bases and J 3 bases, with 14 bases left between them. This CDR3 is 14 amino acids long. Germline V gives CDR1 MDHEN, CDR2 SYDVKM. The CDR3 DNA reads TGTGCCAGCAGCCCGGTGGAGAACCACTATGGCTACACCTTC. This sequence encodes CASSPVENHYGYTF.

The gene calls are TRBV20-1 and TRBJ2-7; a possible D gene is TRBD1 (6 bases). There are 16 residues in the CDR3. Trimming removed 3 bases at V and 3 bases at J, with 21 bases between. Germline lookup yields CDR1 DFQATT and CDR2 SNEGSKA (reference sequence). CDR3: CSASSPSNRAGYEQYF. In nucleotides, the CDR3 is TGCAGTGCTAGTAGCCCGAGCAACAGGGCGGGCTACGAGCAGTACTTC.

This chain connects TRBV28 to TRBJ1-1; D unclear. The CDR3 extends over 14 amino acids. V gave up 5 bases and J gave up 11 bases, with 21 bases separating them. Germline CDR1 is MDHEN and CDR2 is SYDVKM. CDR3 in DNA: TGTGCCAGCAGTCCACCCGCCATGAGAGGGTGGGCTTTCTTT. This codes for CASSPPAMRGWAFF.

The chain has TRBV21-1 and TRBJ1-5. TRBV21-1 is a documented pseudogene. The CDR3 is 18 residues long. CDR3 loop: CASSKYAGPGLTNQPQHF. CDR3 nucleotide sequence: TGTGCCAGCAGCAAATACGCGGGTCCGGGGCTGACAAATCAGCCCCAGCATTTT.

The J gene is TRBJ2-3, the V gene TRBV9; unclear D gene. The CDR3 sequence is 14 residues long. CDR1 and CDR2 from the germline V gene are SGDLS and YYNGEE. V lost 0 bases and J 2 bases, leaving 7 bases between the germline ends. For the CDR3, the DNA is TGTGCCAGCAGCGTAGCTCCCAACACAGATACGCAGTATTTT. It translates to CASSVAPNTDTQYF.